This T cell receptor beta chain emerged from a study of a mutant IDH1 vaccine in newly diagnosed glioma. Repertoires were generated with immunoSEQ multiplex PCR, while TCRdb's copy carries only in-frame clones and drops some. The sample includes just over 65,000 clones, 84% of them seen just once. The sample's time point: week 35, safety follow-up. Doses consisted of 300 ug of mutant IDH1 20-mer peptide each, paired with topical imiquimod. A remark on this clone: The antigen remains unidentified.

The germline V gene encodes CDR1 SGDLS and CDR2 YYNGEE. V was shortened by 4 bases and J by 6 bases, with 9 bases between the two germline ends. CDR3 size: 12 residues. The J gene is TRBJ2-3, the V gene TRBV9; D is unclear. The TCR comes from a man between 18 and 35 years old with glioma. Sequencing used PBMCs, obtained from a glioma patient whose treatment included an IDH1 peptide vaccine. The CDR3 loop reads CASSPQRDTQYF. The DNA of the CDR3 is TGTGCCAGCAGCCCCCAGAGGGATACGCAGTATTTT.